The entry below describes one TCR beta chain. Clones were sequenced by immunoSEQ multiplex PCR, and TCRdb holds only the in-frame ones, with some missing. The sample has 250,000 to 300,000 clones; around 79% are singletons. These data are taken from a study of control samples from healthy donors and cancer patients. Trimming cost V 3 bases and J 4 bases; bases outside gene matches: 4. CDR3 size: 16 residues. The germline gives CDR1 SGHDT, CDR2 YYEEEE. The origin of this receptor is a woman aged 60-75 years with lung cancer. The chain couples TRBV5-6 to TRBJ2-3, with TRBD2 identical over 14 bases. The sequenced sample consisted of PBMCs. CDR3 in amino acids: CASSSEGLAGADTQYF. Here the CDR3 DNA reads TGTGCCAGCAGCTCCGAGGGACTAGCGGGAGCAGATACGCAGTATTTT.